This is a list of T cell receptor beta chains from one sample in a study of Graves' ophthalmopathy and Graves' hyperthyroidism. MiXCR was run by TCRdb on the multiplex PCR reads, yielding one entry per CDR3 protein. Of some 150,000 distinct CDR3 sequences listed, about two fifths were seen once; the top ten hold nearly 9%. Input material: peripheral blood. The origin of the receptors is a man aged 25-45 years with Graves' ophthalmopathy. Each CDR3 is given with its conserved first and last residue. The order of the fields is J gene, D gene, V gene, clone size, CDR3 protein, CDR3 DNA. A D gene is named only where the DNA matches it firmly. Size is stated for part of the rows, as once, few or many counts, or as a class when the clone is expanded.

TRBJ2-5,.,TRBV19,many,CASSILGVGETQYF,TGTGCCAGTAGTATATTGGGGGTAGGAGAGACCCAGTACTTC
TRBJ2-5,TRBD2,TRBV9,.,CASSVDGRLKTQYF,TGTGCCAGCAGCGTAGACGGGAGGCTGAAGACCCAGTACTTC
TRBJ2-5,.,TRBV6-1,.,CASSQGFVGETQYF,TGTGCCAGCAGCCAAGGGTTTGTGGGGGAGACCCAGTACTTC
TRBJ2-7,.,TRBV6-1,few,CASGDSWESYEQYF,TGTGCCAGCGGAGACAGTTGGGAGTCCTACGAGCAGTACTTC
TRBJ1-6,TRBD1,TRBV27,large,CASSLRGPYNSPLHF,TGTGCCAGCAGTTTAAGGGGGCCCTATAATTCACCCCTCCACTTT
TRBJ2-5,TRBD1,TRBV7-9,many,CANRTGQGRETQYF,TGTGCCAACAGAACGGGACAGGGTCGGGAGACCCAGTACTTC
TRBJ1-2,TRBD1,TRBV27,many,CASSPQGQGLYGYTF,TGTGCCAGCAGTCCCCAGGGACAGGGCCTCTATGGCTACACCTTC
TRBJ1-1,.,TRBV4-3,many,CASSQDSGNTEAFF,TGCGCCAGCAGCCAAGATTCAGGGAACACTGAAGCTTTCTTT
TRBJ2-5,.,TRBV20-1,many,CSARDGREPSQETQYF,TGCAGTGCTAGAGATGGGCGGGAACCCTCACAAGAGACCCAGTACTTC
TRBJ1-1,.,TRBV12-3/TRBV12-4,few,CASSLHPRGTEAFF,TGTGCCAGCAGTTTACACCCACGGGGCACTGAAGCTTTCTTT
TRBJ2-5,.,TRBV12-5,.,CASGLLDREEGTQYF,TGTGCTAGTGGTTTGTTGGACAGAGAAGAAGGGACCCAGTACTTC
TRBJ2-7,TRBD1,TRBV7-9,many,CASSETGGNEQYF,TGTGCCAGCAGCGAGACAGGGGGGAACGAGCAGTACTTC
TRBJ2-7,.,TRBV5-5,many,CASSLGPGAYEQYF,TGTGCCAGCAGCTTGGGGCCGGGCGCCTACGAGCAGTACTTC
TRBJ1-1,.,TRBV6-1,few,CASSPRGTWMNTEAFF,TGTGCCAGCAGTCCGAGGGGGACGTGGATGAACACTGAAGCTTTCTTT
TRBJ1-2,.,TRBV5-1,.,CASAADGDGFRGYTF,TGCGCCAGCGCGGCAGACGGGGACGGGTTTCGGGGCTACACCTTC
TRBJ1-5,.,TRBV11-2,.,CASTLTAQGISNQPQHF,TGTGCCAGCACTCTAACAGCGCAGGGCATTAGCAATCAGCCCCAGCATTTT
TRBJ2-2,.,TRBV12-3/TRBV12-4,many,CASTLGSDWYTGELFF,TGTGCCAGCACCCTAGGGAGCGACTGGTACACCGGGGAGCTGTTTTTT
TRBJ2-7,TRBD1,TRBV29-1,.,CSVATVTGIYEQYF,TGCAGCGTTGCCACAGTGACAGGGATCTACGAGCAGTACTTC
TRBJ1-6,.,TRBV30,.,CAWSQWGSYNSPLHF,TGTGCCTGGAGTCAGTGGGGCTCCTATAATTCACCCCTCCACTTT
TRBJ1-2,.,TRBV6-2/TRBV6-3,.,CASTDTGKDGYTF,TGTGCCAGCACCGATACAGGGAAAGATGGCTACACCTTC
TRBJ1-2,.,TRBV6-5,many,CASSHGTANYGYTF,TGTGCCAGCAGCCACGGGACGGCTAACTATGGCTACACCTTC
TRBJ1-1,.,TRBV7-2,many,CASSPVMNTEAFF,TGTGCCAGCAGCCCCGTCATGAACACTGAAGCTTTCTTT
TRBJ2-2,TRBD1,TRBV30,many,CAWSRAGGANTGELFF,TGTGCCTGGAGTAGGGCAGGGGGCGCGAACACCGGGGAGCTGTTTTTT
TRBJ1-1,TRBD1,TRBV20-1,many,CSAAPGGGTEAFF,TGCAGTGCGGCTCCAGGGGGGGGCACTGAAGCTTTCTTT
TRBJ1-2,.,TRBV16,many,CASSQFGEDHYGYTF,TGTGCCAGCAGCCAATTCGGGGAAGACCACTATGGCTACACCTTC
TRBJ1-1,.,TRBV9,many,CASSGGAGRNTEAFF,TGTGCCAGCAGCGGGGGAGCTGGGAGGAACACTGAAGCTTTCTTT
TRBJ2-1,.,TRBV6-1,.,CASSQDSVFHEQFF,TGTGCCAGCAGCCAAGATTCAGTCTTTCATGAGCAGTTCTTC
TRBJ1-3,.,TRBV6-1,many,CASSRAGDGTKSSGNTIYF,TGTGCCAGCAGTCGAGCGGGGGACGGAACCAAGAGCTCTGGAAACACCATATATTTT
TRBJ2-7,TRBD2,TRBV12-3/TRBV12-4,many,CASSTIGTRVSYEQYF,TGTGCCAGCAGTACCATTGGGACTAGGGTCTCCTACGAGCAGTACTTC
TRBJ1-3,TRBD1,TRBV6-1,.,CASSPGTGPFSGNTIYF,TGTGCCAGCAGTCCTGGGACAGGTCCTTTCTCTGGAAACACCATATATTTT
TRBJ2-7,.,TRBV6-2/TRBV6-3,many,CASNPGPPDLYEQYF,TGTGCCAGCAATCCGGGGCCACCTGACCTGTACGAGCAGTACTTC
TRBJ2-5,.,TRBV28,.,CASRTMWSQETQYF,TGTGCCAGCAGGACTATGTGGTCCCAAGAGACCCAGTACTTC
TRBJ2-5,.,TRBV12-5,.,CASGFGRRGFETQYF,TGTGCTAGTGGTTTCGGCCGGAGGGGGTTTGAGACCCAGTACTTC
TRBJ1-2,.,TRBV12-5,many,CASGFLGARGYTF,TGTGCTAGTGGTTTCCTCGGGGCGCGGGGCTACACCTTC
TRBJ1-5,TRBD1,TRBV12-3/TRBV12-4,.,CASSLGVRGQGNQPQHF,TGTGCCAGCAGTTTGGGGGTAAGGGGACAGGGTAATCAGCCCCAGCATTTT
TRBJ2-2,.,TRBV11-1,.,CASSLASGSHTGELFF,TGTGCCAGCAGCTTAGCCTCCGGGAGTCATACCGGGGAGCTGTTTTTT
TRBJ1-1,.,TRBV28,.,CASSFRVEAFF,TGTGCCAGCAGTTTTCGGGTGGAAGCTTTCTTT
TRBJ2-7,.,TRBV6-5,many,CASSTPNSYEQYF,TGTGCCAGCAGCACCCCAAACTCCTACGAGCAGTACTTC
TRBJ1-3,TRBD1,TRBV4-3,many,CASSHYRGAGNTIYF,TGCGCCAGCAGCCATTACAGGGGAGCTGGAAACACCATATATTTT
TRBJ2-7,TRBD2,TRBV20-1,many,CSARSLTSGSYEQYF,TGCAGTGCTAGATCCCTGACTAGCGGCTCCTACGAGCAGTACTTC
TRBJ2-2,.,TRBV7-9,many,CASKGTRTGELFF,TGTGCCAGCAAAGGGACGCGTACCGGGGAGCTGTTTTTT
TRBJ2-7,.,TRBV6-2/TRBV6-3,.,CASRKRISSYEQYF,TGTGCCAGCAGAAAGCGGATCAGCTCCTACGAGCAGTACTTC
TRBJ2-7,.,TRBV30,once,CAWRVPSYEQYF,TGTGCCTGGAGGGTCCCCTCCTACGAGCAGTACTTC
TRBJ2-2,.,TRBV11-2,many,CASSSSPFKGITGELFF,TGTGCCAGCAGCTCAAGCCCTTTTAAAGGAATCACCGGGGAGCTGTTTTTT
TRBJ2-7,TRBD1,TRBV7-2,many,CASSLGLWTGVDEQYF,TGTGCCAGCAGCTTAGGGCTTTGGACAGGGGTGGACGAGCAGTACTTC
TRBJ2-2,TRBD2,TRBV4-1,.,CASSQGGGRKPGELFF,TGCGCCAGCAGCCAAGGGGGCGGGAGGAAGCCCGGGGAGCTGTTTTTT
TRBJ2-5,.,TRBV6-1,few,CASSEALGQTQYF,TGTGCCAGCAGTGAAGCGCTAGGGCAGACCCAGTACTTC
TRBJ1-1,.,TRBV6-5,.,CASSYSGTGNTEAFF,TGTGCCAGCAGTTACTCCGGGACGGGAAACACTGAAGCTTTCTTT
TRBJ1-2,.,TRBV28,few,CASSSGTPLNYGYTF,TGTGCCAGCAGTTCCGGGACACCTCTTAACTATGGCTACACCTTC
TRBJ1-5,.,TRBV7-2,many,CASSITDRSNQPQHF,TGTGCCAGCAGCATCACGGACCGAAGCAATCAGCCCCAGCATTTT
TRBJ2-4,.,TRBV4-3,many,CASSPDRVGGAKNIQYF,TGCGCCAGCAGCCCAGATAGGGTGGGAGGAGCCAAAAACATTCAGTACTTC
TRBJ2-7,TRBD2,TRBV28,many,CASALAGLSYEQYF,TGTGCCAGCGCCTTAGCGGGTCTCTCCTACGAGCAGTACTTC
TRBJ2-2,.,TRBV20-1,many,CSARDGAANTGELFF,TGCAGTGCTAGAGACGGGGCAGCGAACACCGGGGAGCTGTTTTTT
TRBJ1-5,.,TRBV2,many,CASSGPVSNQPQHF,TGTGCCAGCAGCGGGCCTGTGAGCAATCAGCCCCAGCATTTT
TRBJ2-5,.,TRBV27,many,CASSLRSPSQETQYF,TGTGCCAGCAGTTTAAGGAGTCCGAGCCAAGAGACCCAGTACTTC
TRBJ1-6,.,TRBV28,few,CASSGRGSPLHF,TGTGCCAGCAGCGGACGGGGTTCACCCCTCCACTTT
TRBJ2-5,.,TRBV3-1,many,CASSQEVWDSKETQYF,TGTGCCAGCAGCCAAGAGGTGTGGGACTCCAAAGAGACCCAGTACTTC
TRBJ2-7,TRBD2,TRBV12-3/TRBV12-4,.,CASSLRVASGSNYPRITYEQYF,TGTGCCAGCAGTTTACGGGTGGCTAGCGGGAGTAATTACCCCCGTATAACCTACGAGCAGTACTTC
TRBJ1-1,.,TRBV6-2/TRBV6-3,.,CASRSVRDGVTGEAFF,TGTGCCAGCAGGTCTGTTAGGGACGGCGTGACGGGTGAAGCTTTCTTT
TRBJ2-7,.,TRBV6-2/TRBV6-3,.,CASSVRTAPLFRQYF,TGTGCCAGCAGTGTTCGGACTGCACCGCTCTTCAGGCAGTACTTC